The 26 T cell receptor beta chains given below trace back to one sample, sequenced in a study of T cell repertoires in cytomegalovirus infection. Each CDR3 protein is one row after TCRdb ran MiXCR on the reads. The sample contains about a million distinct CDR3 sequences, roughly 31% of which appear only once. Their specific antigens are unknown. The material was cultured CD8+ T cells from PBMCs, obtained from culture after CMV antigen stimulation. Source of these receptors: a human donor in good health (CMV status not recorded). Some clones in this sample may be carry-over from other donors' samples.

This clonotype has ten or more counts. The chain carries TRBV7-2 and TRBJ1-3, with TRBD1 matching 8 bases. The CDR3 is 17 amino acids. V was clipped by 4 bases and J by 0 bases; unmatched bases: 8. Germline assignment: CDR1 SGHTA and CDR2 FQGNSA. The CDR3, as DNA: TGTGCCAGCAGCTCCTTGACAGGGGTTGACTCTGGAAACACCATATATTTT. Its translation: CASSSLTGVDSGNTIYF.

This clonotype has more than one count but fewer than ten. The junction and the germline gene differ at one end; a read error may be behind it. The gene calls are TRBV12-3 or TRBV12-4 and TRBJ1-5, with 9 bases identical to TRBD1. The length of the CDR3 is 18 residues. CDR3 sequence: CASSLASGQGIIAQPQHF. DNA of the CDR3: TGTGCCAGCAGCTTAGCGTCGGGACAGGGTATTATCGCTCAGCCCCAGCATTTT.

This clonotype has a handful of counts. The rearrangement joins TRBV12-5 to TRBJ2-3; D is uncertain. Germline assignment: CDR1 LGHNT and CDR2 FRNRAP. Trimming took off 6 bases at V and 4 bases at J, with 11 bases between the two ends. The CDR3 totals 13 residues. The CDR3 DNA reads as TGTGCTAGTGGACCTGGCGGTGCAGATACGCAGTATTTT. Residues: CASGPGGADTQYF.

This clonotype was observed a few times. The CDR3 loop is CASSTSGGFQETQYF. The CDR3 DNA follows: TGTGCCAGCAGCACTAGCGGGGGGTTCCAAGAGACCCAGTACTTC. The rearrangement links TRBV11-1 to TRBJ2-5, with TRBD2 matching over 12 bases. The CDR3 covers 15 residues. Looked up from germline, CDR1 is SGHAT and CDR2 is FQDESV (reference sequence). Trimming removed 5 bases from V and 1 base from J; junction bases left unmatched: 2.

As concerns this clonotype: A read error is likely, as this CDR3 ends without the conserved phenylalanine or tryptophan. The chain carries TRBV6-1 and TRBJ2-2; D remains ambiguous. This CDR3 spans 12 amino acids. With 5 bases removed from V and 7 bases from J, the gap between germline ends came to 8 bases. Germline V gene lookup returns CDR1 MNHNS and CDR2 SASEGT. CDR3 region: CASSTGGGELFL. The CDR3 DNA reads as TGTGCCAGCAGTACCGGCGGCGGGGAGCTGTTTTTG.

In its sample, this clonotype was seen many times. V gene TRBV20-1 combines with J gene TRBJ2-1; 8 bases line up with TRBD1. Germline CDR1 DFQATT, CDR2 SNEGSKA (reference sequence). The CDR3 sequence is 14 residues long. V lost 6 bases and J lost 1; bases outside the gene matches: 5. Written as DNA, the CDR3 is TGCAGTGCCCGACAGGGGACTTCCTACAATGAGCAGTTCTTC. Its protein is CSARQGTSYNEQFF.

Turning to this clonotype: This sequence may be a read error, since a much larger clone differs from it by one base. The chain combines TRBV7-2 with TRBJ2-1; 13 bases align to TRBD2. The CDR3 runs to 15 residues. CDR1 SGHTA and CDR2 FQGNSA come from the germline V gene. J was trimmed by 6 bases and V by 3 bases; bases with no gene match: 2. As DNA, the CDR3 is TGTGCCAGCAGCTTCGGGACTAGCGGGGTCAATGAGCAGTTCTTC. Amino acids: CASSFGTSGVNEQFF.

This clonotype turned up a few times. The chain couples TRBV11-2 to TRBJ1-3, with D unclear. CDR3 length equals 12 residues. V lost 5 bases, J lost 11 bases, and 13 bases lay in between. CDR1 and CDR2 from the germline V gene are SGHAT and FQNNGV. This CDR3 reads CASSPEYYAIYF. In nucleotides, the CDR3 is TGTGCCAGCAGCCCCGAATATTACGCCATATATTTT.

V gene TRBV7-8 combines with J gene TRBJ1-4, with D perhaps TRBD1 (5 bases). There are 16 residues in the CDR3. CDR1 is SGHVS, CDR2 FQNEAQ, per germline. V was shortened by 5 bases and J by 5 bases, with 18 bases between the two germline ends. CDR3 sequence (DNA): TGTGCCAGCAGCGTCCGGGACCTCGTAAACAATGAAAAACTGTTTTTT. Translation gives CASSVRDLVNNEKLFF.

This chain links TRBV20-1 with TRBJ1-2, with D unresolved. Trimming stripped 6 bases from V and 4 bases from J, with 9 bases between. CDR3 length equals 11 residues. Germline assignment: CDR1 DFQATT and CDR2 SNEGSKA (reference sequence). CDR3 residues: CSAGDSYGYTF. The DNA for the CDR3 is TGCAGTGCAGGAGACTCCTATGGCTACACCTTC.

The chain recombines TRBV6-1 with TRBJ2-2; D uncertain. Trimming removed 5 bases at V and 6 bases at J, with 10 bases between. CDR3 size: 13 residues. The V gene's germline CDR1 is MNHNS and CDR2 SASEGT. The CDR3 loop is CASSYQLSGELFF. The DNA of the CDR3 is TGTGCCAGCAGTTATCAGTTATCCGGGGAGCTGTTTTTT.

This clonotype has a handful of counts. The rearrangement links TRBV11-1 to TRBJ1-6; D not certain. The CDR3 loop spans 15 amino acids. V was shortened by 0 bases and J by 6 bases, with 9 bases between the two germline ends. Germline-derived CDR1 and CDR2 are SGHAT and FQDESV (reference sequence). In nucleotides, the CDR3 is TGTGCCAGCAGCTTAGCGCGCGGGGTTAATTCACCCCTCCACTTT. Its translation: CASSLARGVNSPLHF.

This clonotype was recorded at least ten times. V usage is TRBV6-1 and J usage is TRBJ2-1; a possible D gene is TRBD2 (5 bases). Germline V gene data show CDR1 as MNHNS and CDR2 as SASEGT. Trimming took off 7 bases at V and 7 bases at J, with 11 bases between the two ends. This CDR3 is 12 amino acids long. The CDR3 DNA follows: TGTGCCAGCACCGCGGACTGGAATGAGCAGTTCTTC. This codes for CASTADWNEQFF.

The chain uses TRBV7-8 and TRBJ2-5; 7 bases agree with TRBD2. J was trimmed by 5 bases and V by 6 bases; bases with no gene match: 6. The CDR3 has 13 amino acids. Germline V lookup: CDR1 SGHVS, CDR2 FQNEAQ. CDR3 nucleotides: TGTGCCAGCAGACCGGGGGGTCTGGAGACCCAGTACTTC. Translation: CASRPGGLETQYF.

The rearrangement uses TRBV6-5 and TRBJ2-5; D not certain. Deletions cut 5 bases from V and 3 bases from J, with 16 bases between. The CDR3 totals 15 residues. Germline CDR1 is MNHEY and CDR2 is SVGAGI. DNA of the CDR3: TGTGCCAGCAGTGCCTTGCCCGACATGGAAGAGACCCAGTACTTC. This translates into CASSALPDMEETQYF.

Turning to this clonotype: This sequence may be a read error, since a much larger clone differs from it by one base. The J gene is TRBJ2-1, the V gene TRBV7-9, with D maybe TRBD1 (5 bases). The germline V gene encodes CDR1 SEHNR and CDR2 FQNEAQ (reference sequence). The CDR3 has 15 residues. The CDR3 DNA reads TGTGCCAGCAGCTTCGCCAGGGTCTATGACAATAAGCAGTTCTTC. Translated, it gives CASSFARVYDNKQFF. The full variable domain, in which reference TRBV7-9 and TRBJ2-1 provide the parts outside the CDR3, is DTGVSQNPRHKITKRGQNVTFRCDPISEHNRLYWYRQTLGQGPEFLTYFQNEAQLEKSRLLSDRFSAERPKGSFSTLEIQRTEQGDSAMYLCASSFARVYDNKQFFGPGTRLTVL.

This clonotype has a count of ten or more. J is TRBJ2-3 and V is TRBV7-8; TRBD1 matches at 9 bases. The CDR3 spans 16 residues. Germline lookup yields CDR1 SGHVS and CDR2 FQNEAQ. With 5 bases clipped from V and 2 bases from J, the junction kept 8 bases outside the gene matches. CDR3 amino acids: CASSPGQGPPTDTQYF. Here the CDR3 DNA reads TGTGCCAGCAGCCCCGGACAGGGGCCCCCCACAGATACGCAGTATTTT.

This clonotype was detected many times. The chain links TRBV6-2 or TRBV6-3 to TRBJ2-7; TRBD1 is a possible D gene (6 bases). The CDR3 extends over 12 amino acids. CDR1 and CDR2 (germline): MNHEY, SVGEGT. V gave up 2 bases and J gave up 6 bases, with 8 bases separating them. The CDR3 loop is CASSYPGAEQYV. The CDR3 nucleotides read TGTGCCAGCAGTTACCCAGGGGCCGAGCAGTACGTC.

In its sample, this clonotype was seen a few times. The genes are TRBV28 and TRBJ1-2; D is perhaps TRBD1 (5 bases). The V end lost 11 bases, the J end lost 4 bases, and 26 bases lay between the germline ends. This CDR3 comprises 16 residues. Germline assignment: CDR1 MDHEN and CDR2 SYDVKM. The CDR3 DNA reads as TGTGCCGGACGGGGGGTTTCCGAGGGCAGGGCCTATGGCTACACCTTC. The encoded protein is CAGRGVSEGRAYGYTF.

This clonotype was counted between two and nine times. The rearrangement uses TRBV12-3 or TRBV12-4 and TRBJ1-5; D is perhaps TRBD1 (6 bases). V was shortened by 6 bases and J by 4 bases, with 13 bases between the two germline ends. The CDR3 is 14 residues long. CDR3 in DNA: TGTGCCAGCAGACCCACAGGGCTGAATCAGCCCCAGCATTTT. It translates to CASRPTGLNQPQHF.

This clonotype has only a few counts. For the CDR3, the DNA is TGTGCCAGCAGCCACAGGGACAGAGGCTATGGCTACACCTTC. It translates to CASSHRDRGYGYTF. The chain couples TRBV14 to TRBJ1-2; 7 bases match TRBD1. Looked up from germline, CDR1 is SGHDN and CDR2 is FVKESK. This CDR3 has 14 residues. The ends lost 3 bases at V and 4 bases at J; junction bases unmatched: 5.

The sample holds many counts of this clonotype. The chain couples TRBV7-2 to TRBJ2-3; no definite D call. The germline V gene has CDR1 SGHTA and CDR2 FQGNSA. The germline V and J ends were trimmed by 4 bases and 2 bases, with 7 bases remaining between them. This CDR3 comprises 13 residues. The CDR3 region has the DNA TGTGCCAGCAGCTCCTGGGACACAGATACGCAGTATTTT. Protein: CASSSWDTDTQYF.

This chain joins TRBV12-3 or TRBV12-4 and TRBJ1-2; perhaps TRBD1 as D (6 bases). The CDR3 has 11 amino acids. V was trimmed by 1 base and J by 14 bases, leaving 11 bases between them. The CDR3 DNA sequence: TGTGCCAGCAGTTTAGGGGGGGACAAGACCTTC. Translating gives CASSLGGDKTF.

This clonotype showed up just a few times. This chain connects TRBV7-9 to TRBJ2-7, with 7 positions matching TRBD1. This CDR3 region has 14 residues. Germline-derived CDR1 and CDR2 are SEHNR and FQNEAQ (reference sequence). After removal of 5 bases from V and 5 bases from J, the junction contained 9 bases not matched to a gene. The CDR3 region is CASSVSPDRHEQYF. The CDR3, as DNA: TGTGCCAGCAGCGTCTCTCCGGACAGGCACGAGCAGTACTTC. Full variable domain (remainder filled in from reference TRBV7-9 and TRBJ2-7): DTGVSQNPRHKITKRGQNVTFRCDPISEHNRLYWYRQTLGQGPEFLTYFQNEAQLEKSRLLSDRFSAERPKGSFSTLEIQRTEQGDSAMYLCASSVSPDRHEQYFGPGTRLTVT.

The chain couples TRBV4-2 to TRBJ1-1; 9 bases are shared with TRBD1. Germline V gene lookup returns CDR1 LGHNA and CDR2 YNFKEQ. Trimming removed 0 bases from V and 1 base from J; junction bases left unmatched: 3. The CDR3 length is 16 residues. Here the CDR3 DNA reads TGTGCCAGCAGCCAAGAACAGGGGGCGCCGAACACTGAAGCTTTCTTT. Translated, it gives CASSQEQGAPNTEAFF.

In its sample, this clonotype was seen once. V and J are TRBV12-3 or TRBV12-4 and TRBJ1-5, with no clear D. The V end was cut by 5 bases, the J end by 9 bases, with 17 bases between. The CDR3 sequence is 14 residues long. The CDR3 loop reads CASSQLSLGRPQHF. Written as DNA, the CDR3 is TGTGCCAGCAGTCAACTGAGTCTCGGGAGGCCCCAGCATTTT.